This TCR beta chain was sequenced in a study of cytomegalovirus exposure and HLA in healthy donors. This clone was recorded once. The antigen remains undetermined. The PCR employed 60 Vbeta primers together with 13 Jbeta primers. The assay was immunoSEQ multiplex PCR, and TCRdb's table has in-frame clones only and misses some. This table holds around 150,000 clones, approximately 80% found once. Study outcomes and limitations: Later analysis showed TCR association rates varying by HLA locus, highest for DRB1 and lowest for HLA-C. Overall, approximately 150 TCR beta chains were annotated as cytomegalovirus-associated. The majority of TCR sequences were rare, yet some public TCRs appeared in many donors. One later analysis reportedly identified an Asian-associated ancestry cluster that showed fewer N-insertions than the roughly 620-donor mean.

The TCR was taken from a man in his late teens or twenties in good health and CMV-seronegative. The sample was PBMCs.

CDR3 DNA sequence: TGTGCCAGCAGCACCTCGAGGGACACCGGGGAGCTGTTTTTT. Protein product: CASSTSRDTGELFF. The V and J genes are TRBV7-3 and TRBJ2-2; possibly TRBD2 for D (5 bases). V was pared by 5 bases and J by 3 bases, with 10 bases between. Germline V CDR1 and CDR2: SGHTA, FQGTGA. CDR3 size: 14 residues.